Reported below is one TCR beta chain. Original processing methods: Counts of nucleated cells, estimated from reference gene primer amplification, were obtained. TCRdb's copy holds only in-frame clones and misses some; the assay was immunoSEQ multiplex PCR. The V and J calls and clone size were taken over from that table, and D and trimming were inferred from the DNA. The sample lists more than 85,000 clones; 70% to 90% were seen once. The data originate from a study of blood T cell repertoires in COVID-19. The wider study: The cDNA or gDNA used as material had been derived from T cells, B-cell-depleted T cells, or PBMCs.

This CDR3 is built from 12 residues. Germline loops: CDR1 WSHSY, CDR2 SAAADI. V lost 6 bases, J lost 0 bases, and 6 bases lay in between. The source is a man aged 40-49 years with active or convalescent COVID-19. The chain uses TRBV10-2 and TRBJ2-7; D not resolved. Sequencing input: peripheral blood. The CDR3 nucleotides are TGCGCCAGCAGGGCTAGCTCCTACGAGCAGTACTTC. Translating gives CASRASSYEQYF.